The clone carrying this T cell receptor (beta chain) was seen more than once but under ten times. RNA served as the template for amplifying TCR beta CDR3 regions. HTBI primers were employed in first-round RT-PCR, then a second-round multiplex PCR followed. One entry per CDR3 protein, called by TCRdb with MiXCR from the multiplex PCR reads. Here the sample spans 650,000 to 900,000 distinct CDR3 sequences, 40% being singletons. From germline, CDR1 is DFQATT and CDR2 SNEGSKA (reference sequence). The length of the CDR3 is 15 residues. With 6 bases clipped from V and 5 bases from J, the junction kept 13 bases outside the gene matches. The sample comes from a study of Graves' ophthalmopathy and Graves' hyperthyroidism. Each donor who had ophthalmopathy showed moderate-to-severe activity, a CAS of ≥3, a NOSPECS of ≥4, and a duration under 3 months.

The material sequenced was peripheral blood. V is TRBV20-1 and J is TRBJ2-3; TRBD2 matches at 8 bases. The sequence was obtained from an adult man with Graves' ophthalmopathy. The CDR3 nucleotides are TGCAGTGCCCGCTCGGGGGGGTGGTCCGAAGATACGCAGTATTTT. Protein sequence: CSARSGGWSEDTQYF.